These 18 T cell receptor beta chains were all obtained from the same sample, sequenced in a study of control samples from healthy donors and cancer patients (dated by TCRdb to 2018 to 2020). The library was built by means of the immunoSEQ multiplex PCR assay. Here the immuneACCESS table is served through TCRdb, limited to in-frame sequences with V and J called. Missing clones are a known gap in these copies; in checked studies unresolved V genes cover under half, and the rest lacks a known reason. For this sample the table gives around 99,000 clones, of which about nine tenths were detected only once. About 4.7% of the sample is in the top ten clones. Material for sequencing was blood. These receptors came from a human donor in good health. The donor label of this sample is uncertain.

This chain's CDR3 is CATSRVLSSYNEQFF. The CDR3 region has the DNA TGTGCCACCAGCAGAGTTCTGAGCTCCTACAATGAGCAGTTCTTC. V and J are TRBV15 and TRBJ2-1; no clear D gene. V lost 1 base, J lost 0 bases, and 7 bases lay in between. The length of the CDR3 is 15 residues. Germline V gives CDR1 LNHNV, CDR2 YYDKDF (reference sequence).

The CDR3 sequence is CASSEFRGGSSYEQYF. The CDR3 coding sequence is TGTGCCAGCAGTGAATTTAGGGGGGGGAGCTCCTACGAGCAGTACTTC. The J gene is TRBJ2-7, the V gene TRBV6-1; possibly TRBD2 for D (7 bases). Germline lookup yields CDR1 MNHNS and CDR2 SASEGT. The CDR3 is 16 residues long. The ends were cut back, 2 bases at V and 0 bases at J, with 14 bases in the middle.

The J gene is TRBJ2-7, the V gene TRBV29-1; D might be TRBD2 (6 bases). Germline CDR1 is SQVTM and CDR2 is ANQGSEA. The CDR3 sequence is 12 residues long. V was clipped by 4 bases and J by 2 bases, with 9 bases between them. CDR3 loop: CSVVWEAYEQYF. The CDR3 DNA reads TGCAGCGTTGTATGGGAGGCCTACGAGCAGTACTTC.

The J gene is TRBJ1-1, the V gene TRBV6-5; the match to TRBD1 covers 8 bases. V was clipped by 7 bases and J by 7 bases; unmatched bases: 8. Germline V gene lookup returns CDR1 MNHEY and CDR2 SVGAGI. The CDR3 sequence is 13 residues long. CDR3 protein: CASTDRAGGEAFF. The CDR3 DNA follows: TGTGCCAGCACGGACAGGGCCGGTGGTGAAGCTTTCTTT.

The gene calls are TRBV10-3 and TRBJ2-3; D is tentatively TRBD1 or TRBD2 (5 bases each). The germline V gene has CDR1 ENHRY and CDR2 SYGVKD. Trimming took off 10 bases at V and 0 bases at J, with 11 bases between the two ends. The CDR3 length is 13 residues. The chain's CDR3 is CATGTVSTDTQYF. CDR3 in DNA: TGTGCCACCGGGACGGTGAGCACAGATACGCAGTATTTT.

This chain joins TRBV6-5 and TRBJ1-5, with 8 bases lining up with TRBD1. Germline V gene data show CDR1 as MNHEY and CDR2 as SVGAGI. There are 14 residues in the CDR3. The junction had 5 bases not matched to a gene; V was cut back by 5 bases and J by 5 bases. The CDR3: CASSPQGGDQPQHF. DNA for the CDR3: TGTGCCAGCAGTCCACAGGGGGGGGATCAGCCCCAGCATTTT.

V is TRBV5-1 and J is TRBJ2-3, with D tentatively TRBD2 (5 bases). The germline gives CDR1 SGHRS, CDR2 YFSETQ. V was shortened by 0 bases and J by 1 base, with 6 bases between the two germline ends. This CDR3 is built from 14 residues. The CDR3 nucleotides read TGCGCCAGCAGCTTGGATAGCGGCACAGATACGCAGTATTTT. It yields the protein CASSLDSGTDTQYF.

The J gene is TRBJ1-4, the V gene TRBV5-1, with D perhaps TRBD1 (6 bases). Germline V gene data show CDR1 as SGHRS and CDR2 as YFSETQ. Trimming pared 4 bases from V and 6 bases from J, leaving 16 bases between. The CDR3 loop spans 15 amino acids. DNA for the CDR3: TGCGCCAGCAGCGGGGGCCTCGGAGGGGATGAAAAACTGTTTTTT. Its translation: CASSGGLGGDEKLFF.

The CDR3 is CASSQDRQNSSPLHF. The CDR3 DNA reads as TGCGCCAGCAGCCAAGATAGGCAGAATTCATCGCCCCTCCACTTT. The chain combines TRBV4-3 with TRBJ1-6, with no clear D. Germline loops: CDR1 LGHNA, CDR2 YSLEER. The CDR3 contains 15 residues. V lost 0 bases and J lost 13, with 16 bases in between.

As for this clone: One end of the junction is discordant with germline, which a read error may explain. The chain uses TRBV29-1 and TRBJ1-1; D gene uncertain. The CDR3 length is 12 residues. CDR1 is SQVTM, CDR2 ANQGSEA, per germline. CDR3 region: CSVVTGNTGAFF. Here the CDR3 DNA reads TGCAGCGTTGTAACGGGAAACACTGGAGCTTTCTTT.

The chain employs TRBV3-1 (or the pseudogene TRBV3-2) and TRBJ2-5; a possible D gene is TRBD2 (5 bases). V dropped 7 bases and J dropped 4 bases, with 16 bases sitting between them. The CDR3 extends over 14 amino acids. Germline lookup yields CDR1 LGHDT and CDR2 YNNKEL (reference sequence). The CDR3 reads CASTRSWTAETQYF. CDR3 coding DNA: TGTGCCAGCACCAGGAGCTGGACTGCAGAGACCCAGTACTTC.

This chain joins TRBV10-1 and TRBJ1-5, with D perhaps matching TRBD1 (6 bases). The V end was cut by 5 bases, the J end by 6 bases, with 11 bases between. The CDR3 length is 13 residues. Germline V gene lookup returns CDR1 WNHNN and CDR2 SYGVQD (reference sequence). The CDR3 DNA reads TGCGCCAGCAGTTCCACAGGGCCTCAGCCCCAGCATTTT. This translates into CASSSTGPQPQHF.

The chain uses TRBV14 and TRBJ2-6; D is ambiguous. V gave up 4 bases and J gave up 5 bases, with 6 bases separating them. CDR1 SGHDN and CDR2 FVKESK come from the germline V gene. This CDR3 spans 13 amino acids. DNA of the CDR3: TGTGCCAGCAGCCCCGTGTGGGCCAACGTCCTGACTTTC. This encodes CASSPVWANVLTF. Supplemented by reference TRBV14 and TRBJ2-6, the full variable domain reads EAGVTQFPSHSVIEKGQTVTLRCDPISGHDNLYWYRRVMGKEIKFLLHFVKESKQDESGMPNNRFLAERTGGTYSTLKVQPAELEDSGVYFCASSPVWANVLTFGAGSRLTVL.

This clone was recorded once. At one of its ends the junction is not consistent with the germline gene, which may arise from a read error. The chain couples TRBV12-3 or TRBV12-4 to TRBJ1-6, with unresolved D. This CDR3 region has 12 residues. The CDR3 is CASRIANLPLHF. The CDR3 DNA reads TGTGCCAGCAGGATCGCCAATTTACCCCTCCACTTT.

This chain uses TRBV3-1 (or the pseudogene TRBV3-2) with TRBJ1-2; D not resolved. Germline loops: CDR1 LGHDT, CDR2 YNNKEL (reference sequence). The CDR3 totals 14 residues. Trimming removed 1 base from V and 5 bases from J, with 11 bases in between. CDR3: CASSQGLGTYGYTF. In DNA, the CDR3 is TGTGCCAGCAGCCAAGGTCTCGGAACATATGGCTACACCTTC.

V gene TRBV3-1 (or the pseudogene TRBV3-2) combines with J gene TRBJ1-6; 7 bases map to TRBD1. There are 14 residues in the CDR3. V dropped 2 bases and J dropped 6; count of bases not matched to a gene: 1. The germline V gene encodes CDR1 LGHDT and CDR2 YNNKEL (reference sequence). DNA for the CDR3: TGTGCCAGCAGCCAAAGACAGGGTAATTCACCCCTCCACTTT. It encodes CASSQRQGNSPLHF.

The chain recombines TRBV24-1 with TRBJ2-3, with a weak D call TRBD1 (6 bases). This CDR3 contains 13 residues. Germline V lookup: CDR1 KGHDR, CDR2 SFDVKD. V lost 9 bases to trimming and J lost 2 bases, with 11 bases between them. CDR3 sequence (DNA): TGTGCCACCGTAGGGGACACCACAGATACGCAGTATTTT. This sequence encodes CATVGDTTDTQYF.

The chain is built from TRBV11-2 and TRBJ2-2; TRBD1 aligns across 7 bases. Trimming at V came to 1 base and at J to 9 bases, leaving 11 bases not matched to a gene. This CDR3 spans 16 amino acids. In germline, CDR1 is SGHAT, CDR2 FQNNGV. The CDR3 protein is CASSLGAGRQGRELFF. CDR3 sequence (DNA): TGTGCCAGCAGCTTAGGCGCCGGTAGACAGGGCCGGGAGCTGTTTTTT.